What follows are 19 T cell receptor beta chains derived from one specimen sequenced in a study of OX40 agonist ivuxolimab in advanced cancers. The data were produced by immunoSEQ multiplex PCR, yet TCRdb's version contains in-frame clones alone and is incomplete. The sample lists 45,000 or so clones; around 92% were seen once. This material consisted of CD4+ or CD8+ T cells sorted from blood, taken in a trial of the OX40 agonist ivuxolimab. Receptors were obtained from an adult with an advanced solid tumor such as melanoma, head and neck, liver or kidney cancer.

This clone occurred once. CDR3 in amino acids: CASSGGARVGELFF. The DNA of the CDR3 is TGTGCCAGCAGCGGCGGAGCTCGGGTCGGGGAGCTGTTTTTT. This sequence joins TRBV5-6 and TRBJ2-2; D is undetermined. Germline CDR1 and CDR2: SGHDT and YYEEEE. There are 14 residues in the CDR3. Trimming removed 4 bases from V and 7 bases from J, with 14 bases in between.

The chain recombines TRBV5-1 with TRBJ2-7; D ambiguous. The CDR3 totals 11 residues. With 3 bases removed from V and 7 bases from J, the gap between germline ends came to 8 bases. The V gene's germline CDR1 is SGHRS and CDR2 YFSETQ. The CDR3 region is CASSSNWEQYF. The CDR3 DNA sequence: TGCGCCAGCAGCTCGAATTGGGAGCAGTACTTC.

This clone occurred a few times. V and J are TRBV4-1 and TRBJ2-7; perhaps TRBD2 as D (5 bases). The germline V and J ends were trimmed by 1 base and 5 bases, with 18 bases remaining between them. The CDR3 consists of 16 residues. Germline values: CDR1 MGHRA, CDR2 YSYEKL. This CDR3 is CASSQGAAGHGDEQYF. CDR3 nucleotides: TGCGCCAGCAGCCAAGGTGCCGCGGGTCACGGGGACGAGCAGTACTTC.

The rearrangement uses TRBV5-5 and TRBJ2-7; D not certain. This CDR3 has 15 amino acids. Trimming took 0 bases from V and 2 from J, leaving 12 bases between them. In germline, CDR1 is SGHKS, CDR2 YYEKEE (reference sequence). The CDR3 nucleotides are TGTGCCAGCAGCTTGGAGTTGGGTAGGGCCTACGAGCAGTACTTC. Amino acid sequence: CASSLELGRAYEQYF.

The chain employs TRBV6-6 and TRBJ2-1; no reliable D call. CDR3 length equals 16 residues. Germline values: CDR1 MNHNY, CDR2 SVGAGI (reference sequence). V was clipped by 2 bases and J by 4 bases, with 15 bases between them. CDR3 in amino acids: CASSYPPSVLYNEQFF. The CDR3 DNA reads TGTGCCAGCAGTTACCCCCCCTCGGTCCTATACAATGAGCAGTTCTTC.

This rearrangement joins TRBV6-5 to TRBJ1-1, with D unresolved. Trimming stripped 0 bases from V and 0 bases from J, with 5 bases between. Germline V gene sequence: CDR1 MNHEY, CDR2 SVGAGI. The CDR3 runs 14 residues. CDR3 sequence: CASSYSVVNTEAFF. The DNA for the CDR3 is TGTGCCAGCAGTTACTCTGTCGTGAACACTGAAGCTTTCTTT.

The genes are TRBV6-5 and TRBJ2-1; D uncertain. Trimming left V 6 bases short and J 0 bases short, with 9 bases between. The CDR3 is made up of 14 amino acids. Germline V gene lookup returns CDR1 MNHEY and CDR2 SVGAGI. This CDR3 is CASRRSNSYNEQFF. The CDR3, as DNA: TGTGCCAGCAGGCGGTCGAACTCCTACAATGAGCAGTTCTTC.

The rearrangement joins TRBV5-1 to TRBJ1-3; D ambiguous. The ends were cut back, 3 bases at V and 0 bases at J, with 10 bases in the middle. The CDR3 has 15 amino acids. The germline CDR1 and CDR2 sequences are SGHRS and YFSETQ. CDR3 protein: CASSSSAISGNTIYF. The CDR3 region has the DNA TGCGCCAGCAGCTCCTCGGCCATCTCTGGAAACACCATATATTTT.

In nucleotides, the CDR3 is TGTGCCAGCAGTTCGACAGGGGGATACGAGCAGTACTTC. Translated: CASSSTGGYEQYF. The chain is built from TRBV27 and TRBJ2-7, with TRBD1 matching 9 bases. CDR1 MNHEY and CDR2 SMNVEV come from the germline V gene (reference sequence). The CDR3 extends over 13 amino acids. Trimming took 4 bases from V and 4 from J; bases not matched to a gene: 2.

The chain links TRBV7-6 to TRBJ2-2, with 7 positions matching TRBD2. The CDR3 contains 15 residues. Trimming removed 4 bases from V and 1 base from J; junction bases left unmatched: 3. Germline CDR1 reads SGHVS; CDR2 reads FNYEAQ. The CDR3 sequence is CASSSPGGNTGELFF. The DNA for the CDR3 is TGTGCCAGCAGCTCCCCGGGGGGGAACACCGGGGAGCTGTTTTTT.

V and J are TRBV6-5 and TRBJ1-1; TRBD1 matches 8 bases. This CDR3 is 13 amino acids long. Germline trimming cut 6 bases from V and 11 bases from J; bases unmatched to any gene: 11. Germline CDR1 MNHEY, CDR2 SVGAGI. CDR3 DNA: TGTGCCAGCAGCCTACGTCAGGGGGCTAGGGCTTTCTTT. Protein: CASSLRQGARAFF.

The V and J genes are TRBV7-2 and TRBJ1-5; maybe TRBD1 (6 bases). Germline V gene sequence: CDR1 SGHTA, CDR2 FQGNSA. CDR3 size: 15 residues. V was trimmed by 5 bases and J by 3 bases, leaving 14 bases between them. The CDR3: CASSHGGGANQPQHF. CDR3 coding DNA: TGTGCCAGCAGCCACGGAGGGGGGGCCAATCAGCCCCAGCATTTT.

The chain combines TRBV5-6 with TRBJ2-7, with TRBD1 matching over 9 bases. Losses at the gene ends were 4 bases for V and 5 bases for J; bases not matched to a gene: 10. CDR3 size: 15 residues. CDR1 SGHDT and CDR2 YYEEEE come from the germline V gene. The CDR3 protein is CASSAPGTGRDEQYF. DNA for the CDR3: TGTGCCAGCAGCGCCCCCGGGACAGGGAGGGACGAGCAGTACTTC. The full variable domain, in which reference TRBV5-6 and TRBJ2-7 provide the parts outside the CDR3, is DAGVTQSPTHLIKTRGQQVTLRCSPKSGHDTVSWYQQALGQGPQFIFQYYEEEERQRGNFPDRFSGHQFPNYSSELNVNALLLGDSALYLCASSAPGTGRDEQYFGPGTRLTVT.

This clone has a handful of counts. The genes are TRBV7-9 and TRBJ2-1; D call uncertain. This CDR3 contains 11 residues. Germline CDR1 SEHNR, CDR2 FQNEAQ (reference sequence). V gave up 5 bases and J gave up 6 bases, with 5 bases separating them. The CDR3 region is CASSETNEQFF. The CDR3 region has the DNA TGTGCCAGCAGCGAGACCAATGAGCAGTTCTTC.

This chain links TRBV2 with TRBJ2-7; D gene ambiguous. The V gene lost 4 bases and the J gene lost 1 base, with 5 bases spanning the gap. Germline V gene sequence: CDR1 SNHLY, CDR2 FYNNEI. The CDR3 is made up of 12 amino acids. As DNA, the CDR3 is TGTGCCAGCAGTGTAGTTTCCTACGAGCAGTACTTC. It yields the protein CASSVVSYEQYF.

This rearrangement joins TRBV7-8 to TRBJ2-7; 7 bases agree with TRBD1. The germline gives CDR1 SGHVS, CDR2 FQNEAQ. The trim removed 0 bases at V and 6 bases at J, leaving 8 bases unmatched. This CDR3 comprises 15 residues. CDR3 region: CASSLAVQGYGEQYF. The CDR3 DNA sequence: TGTGCCAGCAGCTTAGCTGTACAGGGGTACGGCGAGCAGTACTTC.

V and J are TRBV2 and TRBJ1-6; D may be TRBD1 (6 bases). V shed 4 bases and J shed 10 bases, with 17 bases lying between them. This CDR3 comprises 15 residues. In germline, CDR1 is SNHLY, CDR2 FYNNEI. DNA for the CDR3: TGTGCCAGCAGTGCGGAAGGGGGGGGAAACTCACCCCTCCACTTT. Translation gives CASSAEGGGNSPLHF. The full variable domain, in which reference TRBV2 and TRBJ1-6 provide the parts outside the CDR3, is EPEVTQTPSHQVTQMGQEVILRCVPISNHLYFYWYRQILGQKVEFLVSFYNNEISEKSEIFDDQFSVERPDGSNFTLKIRSTKLEDSAMYFCASSAEGGGNSPLHFGNGTRLTVT.

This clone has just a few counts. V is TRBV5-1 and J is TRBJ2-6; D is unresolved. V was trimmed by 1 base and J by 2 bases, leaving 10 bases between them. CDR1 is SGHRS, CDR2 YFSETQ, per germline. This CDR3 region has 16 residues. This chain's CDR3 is CASSLLKATGANVLTF. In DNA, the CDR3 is TGCGCCAGCAGCTTGCTCAAGGCAACTGGGGCCAACGTCCTGACTTTC.

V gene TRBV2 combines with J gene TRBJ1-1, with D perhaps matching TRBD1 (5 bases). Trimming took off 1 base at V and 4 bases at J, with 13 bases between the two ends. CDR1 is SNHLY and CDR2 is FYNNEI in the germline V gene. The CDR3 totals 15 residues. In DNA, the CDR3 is TGTGCCAGCAGTGAAGATAGGGGTTCCGGCACTGAAGCTTTCTTT. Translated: CASSEDRGSGTEAFF.